This is a list of T cell receptor beta chains from one sample in a study of cytomegalovirus exposure and HLA in healthy donors. Here immunoSEQ multiplex PCR was the method, and the copy in TCRdb shows in-frame clones only, minus some. The sample shows a few hundred thousand clones, about 75% of them seen only once. The sequencing sample was made of PBMCs. Receptor source: a man aged 18-30 years in good health and CMV-seronegative. CDR3s include the opening cysteine and the closing phenylalanine or tryptophan. A D gene is named only where the DNA matches it firmly. Only some rows state a clone size, as once, few, many or a class for expanded clones.

d_gene	v_gene	abundance	j_gene	CDR3nt	CDR3aa
.	TRBV19	.	TRBJ2-1	TGTGCCAGTAGTATAGGAGTTTCCGCTGAGCAGTTCTTC	CASSIGVSAEQFF
.	TRBV7-2	.	TRBJ2-7	TGTGCCAGCAGCTTAACAGCCTACGAGCAGTACTTC	CASSLTAYEQYF
TRBD2	TRBV13	few	TRBJ2-7	TGTGCCAGCAGCTTCTTAACAGCGGGGGGCTCCTACGAGCAGTACTTC	CASSFLTAGGSYEQYF
.	TRBV4-3	.	TRBJ1-4	TGCGCCAGCAGCCAAGGAGGAGTCTCTAATGAAAAACTGTTTTTT	CASSQGGVSNEKLFF
.	TRBV29-1	.	TRBJ2-1	TGCAGCGTTGGGGACTATGAGCAGTTCTTC	CSVGDYEQFF
.	TRBV11-2	.	TRBJ2-7	TGTGCCAGCAGCTTAGGATTAATGGTGAGGGAGCAGTACTTC	CASSLGLMVREQYF
.	TRBV7-2	once	TRBJ2-6	TGTGCCAGCAGCTCGGACAGCTCTGGGGCCAACGTCCTGACTTTC	CASSSDSSGANVLTF
TRBD2	TRBV28	.	TRBJ2-3	TGTGCCAGCAGTTTGGGCCCCTCTAGCGGGAGTCCAGATACGCAGTATTTT	CASSLGPSSGSPDTQYF
.	TRBV6-5	.	TRBJ1-4	TGTGCCAGCAGGCCGGGGGGTAATGAAAAACTGTTTTTT	CASRPGGNEKLFF
TRBD2	TRBV23-1	.	TRBJ2-7	TGCGCCAGCAGTCAATCACCTAGCGGGGGGTACGAGCAGTACTTC	CASSQSPSGGYEQYF
TRBD2	TRBV27	.	TRBJ2-7	TGTGCCAGCAGTTTCAATAGCGGGGGAGGATACGAGCAGTACTTC	CASSFNSGGGYEQYF
.	TRBV7-8	.	TRBJ1-4	TGTGCCAGCAGTCGACGGGGGGAGGTGGATGAAAAACTGTTTTTT	CASSRRGEVDEKLFF
.	TRBV30	.	TRBJ1-1	TGTGCCTACACCGAGATCTTCCGACCTGACATTGAAGCTTTCTTT	CAYTEIFRPDIEAFF
TRBD2	TRBV28	.	TRBJ2-1	TGTGCCAGCACCGGCGGGCGGGAGATCTATGAGCAGTTCTTC	CASTGGREIYEQFF
.	TRBV9	.	TRBJ1-1	TGTGCCAGCAGCGTAGTAGACAGTGAAGCTTTCTTT	CASSVVDSEAFF
TRBD1	TRBV11-2	.	TRBJ2-1	TGTGCCAGCAGCTTGGTGGGGACAGGGTCCTACAATGAGCAGTTCTTC	CASSLVGTGSYNEQFF
.	TRBV5-6	.	TRBJ1-1	TGTGCCAGCAGCTTGCAGGGCCGGAAAATGAACACTGAAGCTTTCTTT	CASSLQGRKMNTEAFF
.	TRBV6-5	.	TRBJ1-1	TGTGCCAGCAGTTTCCCAGGGGACGTAGCTTTCTTT	CASSFPGDVAFF
.	TRBV25-1	.	TRBJ2-7	TGTGCCAGCAGTGAATATGGGCAGGTCCGACCCTACGAGCAGTACTTC	CASSEYGQVRPYEQYF
.	TRBV28	.	TRBJ1-5	TGTGCCAGCAGTTTCATAAAGGGTCGGACTAATAGCAATCAGCCCCAGCATTTT	CASSFIKGRTNSNQPQHF
TRBD1	TRBV7-6	.	TRBJ2-7	TGTGCCAGCAGCTTAGGGTCCACAGGGGGAAACTACGAGCAGTACTTC	CASSLGSTGGNYEQYF
TRBD1	TRBV18	.	TRBJ1-2	TGTGCCAGCTCACCACCGTATGGGACAGGGAACGGTGGCTACACCTTC	CASSPPYGTGNGGYTF
.	TRBV19	.	TRBJ2-2	TGTGCCAGTAGTATATCGGACACCTTAAGCACCGGGGAGCTGTTTTTT	CASSISDTLSTGELFF
TRBD1	TRBV6-5	.	TRBJ2-3	TGTGCCAGCAGTTACACCTCCACAGGGGGCACAGATACGCAGTATTTT	CASSYTSTGGTDTQYF
.	TRBV2	.	TRBJ1-2	TGTGCCAGCAGTGAAGGTTACAGGGATGATGGCTACACCTTC	CASSEGYRDDGYTF
TRBD1	TRBV2	.	TRBJ1-4	TGTGCCAGCAGTGAAGGTGACAGGGGTAGGGAACTGTTTTTT	CASSEGDRGRELFF
TRBD1	TRBV30	.	TRBJ2-2	TGTGCCCGTGGACAGGTTGGGGCCGGGGAGCTGTTTTTT	CARGQVGAGELFF
.	TRBV25-1	.	TRBJ2-3	TGTGCCAGCAGTGAGGAGGCGGGCACAGATACGCAGTATTTT	CASSEEAGTDTQYF
.	TRBV4-3	.	TRBJ1-2	TGCGCCAGCAGCCACGGCCGACAGTTCACTAACTATGGCTACACCTTC	CASSHGRQFTNYGYTF
.	TRBV30	once	TRBJ1-2	TGTGCCTGGAGTAAGGAGGACTTCTTTATAACCTATGGCTACACCTTC	CAWSKEDFFITYGYTF
.	TRBV28	.	TRBJ2-5	TGTGCCAGCAGTCTAACTCGGACGGACAACCAAGAGACCCAGTACTTC	CASSLTRTDNQETQYF
TRBD2	TRBV4-2	once	TRBJ2-3	TGTGCCAGCAGCCAGACCGGGGGGAGCACAGATACACAGTATTTT	CASSQTGGSTDTQYF
TRBD1	TRBV14	.	TRBJ2-5	TGTGCCAGCAGCCAAGAAGCGACAGGGATCGAGACCCAGTACTTC	CASSQEATGIETQYF
.	TRBV5-6	.	TRBJ2-1	TGTGCCAGCTCCCCCGACAAGAGCGGGTTCTTC	CASSPDKSGFF
.	TRBV27	.	TRBJ1-1	TGTGCCAGCAGTTTATCGTCGGGTTGGAACACTGAAGCTTTCTTT	CASSLSSGWNTEAFF
TRBD1	TRBV7-7	.	TRBJ2-7	TGTGCTAGCAGTTACGGGACAGGGGCCTACGAGCAGTACTTC	CASSYGTGAYEQYF
.	TRBV2	few	TRBJ2-1	TGTGCCAGCTACGCGGGCCCGAGGGGGAACAATGAGCAGTTCTTC	CASYAGPRGNNEQFF
TRBD1	TRBV28	.	TRBJ1-2	TGTGCCAGCAGTTCCCTGACAGGGGGTGGCTACACCTTC	CASSSLTGGGYTF
.	TRBV27	.	TRBJ2-7	TGTGCCAGCAGTTCCAGCAGGGAAGGGGCCTACGAGCAGTACTTC	CASSSSREGAYEQYF
TRBD2	TRBV7-6	few	TRBJ2-3	TGTGCCAGCAGCTTCGGGGGACTAGGCCTAGGAGATACGCAGTATTTT	CASSFGGLGLGDTQYF
.	TRBV5-1	.	TRBJ2-1	TGCGCCAGCAGCTTGGTCGGGATGCATGAGCAGTTCTTC	CASSLVGMHEQFF
.	TRBV5-1	.	TRBJ1-2	TGCGCCAGCAGCTTGGATGGGGGGGCCGACTATGGCTACACCTTC	CASSLDGGADYGYTF
.	TRBV9	.	TRBJ2-5	TGTGCCAGCAGTGACCTTCTAGACCCTGAAGAGACCCAGTACTTC	CASSDLLDPEETQYF
.	TRBV19	.	TRBJ1-1	TGTGCCAGTAGTACCCCAGGGTTGAACACTGAAGCTTTCTTT	CASSTPGLNTEAFF
TRBD1	TRBV6-6	.	TRBJ2-2	TGTGCCAGCACTACGGGACAGGGAATCACCGGGGAGCTGTTTTTT	CASTTGQGITGELFF
TRBD1	TRBV30	.	TRBJ2-7	TGTGCCTGGAGGCAACTCCGGGACAGGAAGAGCGGGCACGAGCAGTACTTC	CAWRQLRDRKSGHEQYF
TRBD1	TRBV30	.	TRBJ1-3	TGTGCCTGGAGTCCGGGGACAGGGAGGAGCACCATATATTTT	CAWSPGTGRSTIYF
.	TRBV9	.	TRBJ1-1	TGTGCCAGCAGCGTAGATGGAGGGACCATCATGAACACTGAAGCTTTCTTT	CASSVDGGTIMNTEAFF
TRBD2	TRBV9	.	TRBJ2-1	TGTGCCAGCAGCGAGGATAGCGGGAGCCCCATAGATGAGCAGTTCTTC	CASSEDSGSPIDEQFF
TRBD1	TRBV15	few	TRBJ1-6	TGTGCCACCAGCAGGGGACAGGGGGATAATTCACCCCTCCACTTT	CATSRGQGDNSPLHF
TRBD1	TRBV6-6	.	TRBJ2-7	TGTGCCAGCAGCGGACAGGTATACGAGCAGTACTTC	CASSGQVYEQYF
.	TRBV7-3	.	TRBJ2-6	TGTGCCAGCAGCCGAACGGGGGTTCCTGGGGCCAACGTCCTGACTTTC	CASSRTGVPGANVLTF
TRBD2	TRBV5-6	once	TRBJ2-5	TGTGCCAGCAGCTCCTCTGGTAGCGGGGGTATGGAGACCCAGTACTTC	CASSSSGSGGMETQYF